Below, one T cell receptor (beta chain) is given with its context. The data stem from a study of blood T cell repertoires in COVID-19. The wider study: COVID-19 samples collected from the United States, Italy and Spain covered acute and convalescent phases.

Under the authors' procedure: From reference gene primer amplification, estimates of nucleated cell counts were derived. TCRdb's copy holds only in-frame clones and misses some; the assay was immunoSEQ multiplex PCR. V and J calls plus clone size are reproduced from that table; the DNA served to infer D and trimming. The sample has about 400,000 clones, around 90% seen once. Germline-derived CDR1 and CDR2 are LGHNA and YNFKEQ. V was trimmed by 0 bases and J by 0 bases, leaving 11 bases between them. CDR3 size: 16 residues. Sequenced material: PBMCs or T cells enriched from blood (not recorded which). The chain links TRBV4-2 to TRBJ1-2; weak D call: TRBD1 (5 bases). The source is a woman aged 40 to 50 with acute COVID-19. CDR3 in amino acids: CASSQEEGPANYGYTF. The CDR3 nucleotides are TGTGCCAGCAGCCAAGAGGAGGGGCCAGCTAACTATGGCTACACCTTC.